This T cell receptor beta chain derives from a study of CD8+ T cells in alopecia areata. This clone showed up just a few times. No antigen is known for it. Extraction and reverse transcription of RNA yielded cDNA as the sequencing template. This table comes from immunoSEQ multiplex PCR, and its TCRdb copy is limited to in-frame clones, with some not included. The profile shows approximately 180,000 clones, roughly 66% of them singletons. Broader study findings: Elevated clonality characterized lesional scalp relative to normal scalp, particularly in alopecia totalis/universalis.

The origin of this receptor is a human donor with alopecia areata. The sequencing used CD8+ T cells sorted from blood, collected at week 0.

For the CDR3, the DNA is TGTGCCAGCACCCCCAGACCCGCCGGGGAGCTGTTTTTT. Amino acid sequence: CASTPRPAGELFF. The chain combines TRBV7-9 with TRBJ2-2, with D unresolved. Trimming stripped 7 bases from V and 6 bases from J, with 12 bases between. The CDR3 consists of 13 residues. CDR1 SEHNR and CDR2 FQNEAQ come from the germline V gene (reference sequence). Variable domain in full (rest from reference TRBV7-9 and TRBJ2-2): DTGVSQNPRHKITKRGQNVTFRCDPISEHNRLYWYRQTLGQGPEFLTYFQNEAQLEKSRLLSDRFSAERPKGSFSTLEIQRTEQGDSAMYLCASTPRPAGELFFGEGSRLTVL.